Listed below are T cell receptor beta chains from one sample, sequenced in a study of regulatory T cells in long-lasting Graves disease. TCRdb fed the multiplex PCR reads into MiXCR, producing one record per CDR3 protein. The sample includes roughly 380,000 distinct CDR3 sequences, approximately 15% seen only once; the top ten take about 32%. These records were also assigned to another study, of T cells in Graves' hyperthyroidism and ophthalmopathy.

Sequencing was performed on peripheral blood mononuclear cells (PBMCs), taken at new diagnosis, from a patient treated with antithyroid drugs. These receptors originate from a man in his forties or fifties with Graves disease. Both conserved end residues are part of each CDR3. A D gene is named only where the DNA matches it firmly. The size entry is marked missing in some rows and otherwise reads once, few, many or a size class.

TRBJ2-7,TRBD1,TRBV12-3/TRBV12-4,.,CASSYQGVNEQYF,TGTGCCAGCAGCTACCAGGGGGTCAACGAGCAGTACTTC
TRBJ2-7,TRBD2,TRBV5-4,.,CASSLRLAGDISYEQYF,TGTGCCAGCAGCTTGAGGCTAGCGGGGGATATATCCTACGAGCAGTACTTC
TRBJ1-1,.,TRBV2,many,CARSLQQNTEAFF,TGTGCCAGGTCATTGCAGCAGAACACTGAAGCTTTCTTT
TRBJ2-2,.,TRBV30,.,CAWSKEGAALTGELFF,TGTGCCTGGAGTAAGGAGGGGGCCGCACTCACCGGGGAGCTGTTTTTT
TRBJ2-1,.,TRBV15,few,CATSRDRPSSYNEQFF,TGTGCCACCAGCAGAGATCGCCCGAGCTCCTACAATGAGCAGTTCTTC
TRBJ1-5,TRBD1,TRBV11-2,few,CASSPDRGSGQPQHF,TGTGCCAGCAGCCCCGACAGGGGATCGGGTCAGCCCCAGCATTTT
TRBJ2-7,.,TRBV5-1,many,CASSWASNTLTGEQYF,TGCGCCAGCTCCTGGGCATCTAACACTCTGACGGGCGAGCAGTACTTC
TRBJ2-3,TRBD1,TRBV5-6,few,CASSVWDRRRDTQYF,TGTGCCAGCAGCGTCTGGGACAGACGGAGAGATACGCAGTATTTT
TRBJ2-7,TRBD2,TRBV28,many,CASSSAGPHEQYF,TGTGCCAGCAGTTCAGCGGGGCCCCACGAGCAGTACTTC
TRBJ2-1,.,TRBV7-6,many,CASSPLTGGEQFF,TGTGCCAGCAGCCCCCTGACAGGCGGGGAGCAGTTCTTC
TRBJ2-2,TRBD1,TRBV28,.,CASSSPGTGAGELFF,TGTGCCAGCAGTTCACCCGGGACAGGGGCCGGGGAGCTGTTTTTT
TRBJ2-6,.,TRBV20-1,.,CSAEAGANVLTF,TGCAGTGCGGAGGCTGGGGCCAACGTCCTGACTTTC
TRBJ2-2,.,TRBV3-2,many,CASSQVWTSGGRGGELFF,TGTGCCAGCAGCCAAGTTTGGACTAGCGGGGGGAGAGGGGGGGAGCTGTTTTTT
TRBJ2-7,.,TRBV7-9,many,CASSSMDRAYEQYF,TGTGCCAGCAGCTCGATGGACAGAGCCTACGAGCAGTACTTC
TRBJ2-1,TRBD2,TRBV7-2,many,CASSGLTSVYEQFF,TGTGCCAGCAGCGGCCTGACTAGCGTCTATGAGCAGTTCTTC
TRBJ2-7,TRBD1,TRBV4-1,.,CASSQSDRAKKYF,TGCGCCAGCAGCCAATCCGACAGGGCCAAGAAATACTTC
TRBJ2-5,TRBD1,TRBV29-1,many,CSVARGQETQYF,TGCAGCGTTGCCAGGGGGCAAGAGACCCAGTACTTC
TRBJ1-2,TRBD1,TRBV6-2/TRBV6-3,few,CASSGSTGGLIF,TGTGCCAGCAGTGGGTCGACAGGGGGCTTAATCTTC
TRBJ2-1,TRBD2,TRBV6-5,many,CASSYSTSGGSSSYNEQFF,TGTGCCAGCAGTTACTCGACTAGCGGGGGCTCTAGCTCCTACAATGAGCAGTTCTTC
TRBJ2-7,TRBD2,TRBV4-1,few,CASSLGTSGGKQYF,TGCGCCAGCAGCCTCGGGACTAGCGGGGGTAAGCAGTACTTC
TRBJ2-1,.,TRBV6-1,many,CASSNLRTPTYEQFF,TGTGCCAGCAGTAACCTAAGAACCCCCACCTATGAGCAGTTCTTC
TRBJ2-4,TRBD1,TRBV5-1,.,CASSMTGNGNIQYF,TGCGCCAGCAGCATGACAGGGAATGGAAACATTCAGTACTTC
TRBJ2-4,.,TRBV19,.,CASSEQGFGIQYF,TGTGCCAGTAGTGAACAGGGTTTTGGCATTCAGTACTTC
TRBJ2-2,TRBD1,TRBV7-6,many,CASKGPGQGVPGELFF,TGTGCCAGCAAAGGGCCGGGACAGGGTGTCCCCGGGGAGCTGTTTTTT
TRBJ2-7,TRBD1,TRBV18,.,CASSLGTGGFYEQYF,TGTGCCAGCTCACTAGGGACAGGGGGCTTCTACGAGCAGTACTTC
TRBJ1-2,.,TRBV10-3,.,CAISESSPNYGYTF,TGTGCCATCAGTGAGTCCTCGCCTAACTATGGCTACACCTTC
TRBJ2-2,.,TRBV20-1,many,CSAPGQSANTGELFF,TGCAGTGCCCCTGGACAGTCCGCGAACACCGGGGAGCTGTTTTTT
TRBJ2-1,.,TRBV12-3/TRBV12-4,once,CASSLTGAAVNEQFF,TGTGCCAGCAGTTTGACCGGGGCAGCGGTCAATGAGCAGTTCTTC
TRBJ2-1,.,TRBV5-4,few,CASSWGISGDDEQFF,TGTGCCAGCAGCTGGGGTATTAGTGGCGACGATGAGCAGTTCTTC
TRBJ2-1,TRBD1,TRBV6-1,many,CASPGQGTYNEQFF,TGTGCCAGTCCGGGACAGGGCACCTACAATGAGCAGTTCTTC
TRBJ1-2,.,TRBV12-5,few,CASGPDRGGYTF,TGTGCTAGTGGGCCCGACAGAGGAGGCTACACCTTC
TRBJ1-5,.,TRBV24-1,many,CATSEGGGGSYQPQHF,TGTGCCACCAGTGAAGGAGGGGGGGGCAGTTATCAGCCCCAGCATTTT
TRBJ2-5,.,TRBV7-6,many,CASSSAGARTQYF,TGTGCCAGCAGCTCTGCAGGGGCCAGGACCCAGTACTTC